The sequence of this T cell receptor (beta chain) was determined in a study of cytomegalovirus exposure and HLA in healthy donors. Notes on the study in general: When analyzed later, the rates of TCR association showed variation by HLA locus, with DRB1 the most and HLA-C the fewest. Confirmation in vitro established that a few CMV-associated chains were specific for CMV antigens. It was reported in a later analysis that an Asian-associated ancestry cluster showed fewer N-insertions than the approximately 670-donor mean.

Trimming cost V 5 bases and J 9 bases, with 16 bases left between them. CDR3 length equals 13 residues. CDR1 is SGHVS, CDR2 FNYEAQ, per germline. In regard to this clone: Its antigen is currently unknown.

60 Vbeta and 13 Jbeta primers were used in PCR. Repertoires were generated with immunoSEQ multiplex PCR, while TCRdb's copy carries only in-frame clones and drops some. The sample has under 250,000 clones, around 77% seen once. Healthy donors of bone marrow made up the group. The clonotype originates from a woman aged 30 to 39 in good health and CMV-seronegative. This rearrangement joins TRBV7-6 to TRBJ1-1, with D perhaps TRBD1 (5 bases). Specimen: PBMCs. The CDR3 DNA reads TGTGCCAGCAGCCTGGCCCGGGAGGGGAAAGCTTTCTTT. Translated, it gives CASSLAREGKAFF.